Following are 17 T cell receptor beta chains from one sample sequenced in a study of CD8 T cells in ankylosing spondylitis. TCRdb itself ran the 5' RACE reads through MiXCR, one entry per CDR3 protein. The table shows roughly 180,000 distinct CDR3 sequences, with roughly 10% occurring only once. Sequences were obtained from blood, either unsorted or a sorted T cell fraction (not recorded which). The receptor source for this set is a female donor with ankylosing spondylitis or in good health (not recorded which).

This clonotype turned up a few times. The chain uses TRBV11-2 and TRBJ2-6, with 9 bases fitting TRBD1. V shed 10 bases, J shed 1 base, and the junction held 5 bases outside the gene matches. The CDR3 sequence is 15 residues long. Per germline, CDR1 SGHAT and CDR2 FQNNGV. CDR3 in DNA: TGTGCCAACGAACAGGGGGCATCTGGGGCCAACGTCCTGACTTTC. Residues: CANEQGASGANVLTF.

This clonotype appeared many times. The V call is TRBV20-1, the J call TRBJ1-2; D is unresolved. Per germline, CDR1 DFQATT and CDR2 SNEGSKA (reference sequence). V lost 1 base, J lost 5 bases, and 11 bases lay in between. There are 13 residues in the CDR3. DNA of the CDR3: TGCAGTGCTAGAGCACCAGACGGATATGGCTACACCTTC. This gives the protein CSARAPDGYGYTF.

V usage is TRBV7-8 and J usage is TRBJ2-7; D ambiguous. The CDR3 consists of 15 residues. Trimming took 1 base from V and 4 from J, leaving 14 bases between them. Germline values: CDR1 SGHVS, CDR2 FQNEAQ. The CDR3 DNA follows: TGTGCCAGCAGCTTAGAGGGCCGGCTTGGGTACGAGCAGTACTTC. This gives the protein CASSLEGRLGYEQYF. The whole variable domain, filled in from reference TRBV7-8 and TRBJ2-7, reads GAGVSQSPRYKVAKRGQDVALRCDPISGHVSLFWYQQALGQGPEFLTYFQNEAQLDKSGLPSDRFFAERPEGSVSTLKIQRTQQEDSAVYLCASSLEGRLGYEQYFGPGTRLTVT.

This clonotype was observed a handful of times. The chain employs TRBV2 and TRBJ2-1, with 11 bases that match TRBD2. The CDR3 totals 19 residues. Unmatched junction bases numbered 11, after V lost 4 bases and J lost 0 bases. Germline V lookup: CDR1 SNHLY, CDR2 FYNNEI. The DNA of the CDR3 is TGTGCCAGCAGTGTGCAGACTAGCGGGACACGGAGCTCCTACAATGAGCAGTTCTTC. Its translation: CASSVQTSGTRSSYNEQFF.

This clonotype was counted ten times or more. The chain carries TRBV7-9 and TRBJ1-1; D gene uncertain. CDR3 length: 15 amino acids. V gave up 4 bases and J gave up 0 bases, with 12 bases separating them. The germline gives CDR1 SEHNR, CDR2 FQNEAQ (reference sequence). This CDR3 reads CASSSGGRMNTEAFF. The CDR3 DNA sequence: TGTGCCAGCAGCTCCGGTGGGCGGATGAACACTGAAGCTTTCTTT. The variable domain in full, with the rest retrieved from reference TRBV7-9 and TRBJ1-1, is DTGVSQNPRHKITKRGQNVTFRCDPISEHNRLYWYRQTLGQGPEFLTYFQNEAQLEKSRLLSDRFSAERPKGSFSTLEIQRTEQGDSAMYLCASSSGGRMNTEAFFGQGTRLTVV.

The J gene is TRBJ2-1, the V gene TRBV7-9, with 8 bases identical to TRBD1. The CDR3 runs 16 residues. Germline V lookup: CDR1 SEHNR, CDR2 FQNEAQ (reference sequence). J gave up 3 bases and V 5 bases, and 9 bases lay outside the gene matches. CDR3 bases: TGTGCCAGCAGCCCCGACAGGGGCCGGGACTACAATGAGCAGTTCTTC. Amino acid sequence: CASSPDRGRDYNEQFF. Drawing the rest from reference TRBV7-9 and TRBJ2-1, the complete variable domain is DTGVSQNPRHKITKRGQNVTFRCDPISEHNRLYWYRQTLGQGPEFLTYFQNEAQLEKSRLLSDRFSAERPKGSFSTLEIQRTEQGDSAMYLCASSPDRGRDYNEQFFGPGTRLTVL.

This clonotype was observed at least ten times. The rearrangement links TRBV7-9 to TRBJ1-1, with 11 bases fitting TRBD1. The CDR3 is 15 residues long. J was trimmed by 5 bases and V by 5 bases; bases with no gene match: 7. Germline CDR1 and CDR2: SEHNR and FQNEAQ (reference sequence). CDR3 protein: CASSHGQGAETEAFF. The CDR3, as DNA: TGTGCCAGCAGCCACGGACAGGGGGCGGAGACTGAAGCTTTCTTT.

This clonotype was seen only a few times. The genes are TRBV4-3 and TRBJ1-2; 9 bases are a match to TRBD1. The CDR3 covers 17 residues. Trimming cost V 1 base and J 4 bases; bases outside gene matches: 10. Germline CDR1 and CDR2: LGHNA and YSLEER. DNA for the CDR3: TGCGCCAGCAGCCAAGGGGACAGGGTTGCTCCCTCCTATGGCTACACCTTC. Its protein is CASSQGDRVAPSYGYTF.

The rearrangement uses TRBV4-1 and TRBJ1-1; no clear D. The CDR3 runs to 15 residues. Trimming pared 0 bases from V and 0 bases from J, leaving 8 bases between. Germline V gene sequence: CDR1 MGHRA, CDR2 YSYEKL. The CDR3 spells CASSQEGSVNTEAFF. In nucleotides, the CDR3 is TGCGCCAGCAGCCAAGAAGGCAGCGTGAACACTGAAGCTTTCTTT.

The chain recombines TRBV27 with TRBJ2-1; D is ambiguous. V lost 6 bases, J lost 10 bases, and 13 bases lay in between. The CDR3 extends over 12 amino acids. Germline assignment: CDR1 MNHEY and CDR2 SMNVEV (reference sequence). This CDR3 is CASRGSFPEQFF. DNA of the CDR3: TGTGCCAGCAGGGGAAGCTTCCCGGAGCAGTTCTTC.

This clonotype is deemed medium-sized. The rearrangement links TRBV12-1 to TRBJ2-2; the D call TRBD2 from the table was never checked on the DNA. TRBV12-1 corresponds to a pseudogene. The CDR3 is made up of 15 amino acids. CDR3 loop: CASSFCREGPGELFF. The CDR3, as DNA: TGTGCCAGCAGCTTTTGTCGGGAGGGTCCCGGGGAGCTGTTTTTT.

Many counts were recorded for this clonotype. The chain joins TRBV20-1 to TRBJ2-7; 8 bases agree with TRBD1. This CDR3 region has 12 residues. Germline V gene sequence: CDR1 DFQATT, CDR2 SNEGSKA (reference sequence). Unmatched junction bases numbered 4, after V lost 6 bases and J lost 3 bases. The CDR3 sequence is CSARQGSYEQYF. DNA for the CDR3: TGCAGTGCCCGACAGGGGAGCTACGAGCAGTACTTC.

The rearrangement joins TRBV9 to TRBJ1-1; the D gene is possibly TRBD1 (6 bases). V was cut by 0 bases and J by 7 bases, with 10 bases left in between. There are 13 residues in the CDR3. From germline, CDR1 is SGDLS and CDR2 YYNGEE. CDR3 nucleotide sequence: TGTGCCAGCAGCGTAGCTACAGGGAATGAAGCTTTCTTT. Translation gives CASSVATGNEAFF.

This clonotype has a count of ten or more. The chain carries TRBV15 and TRBJ2-6; D gene uncertain. The CDR3 runs 14 residues. V was cut by 0 bases and J by 4 bases, with 4 bases left in between. The germline gives CDR1 LNHNV, CDR2 YYDKDF (reference sequence). CDR3 sequence reads: CATSRDRGANVLTF. The CDR3 DNA follows: TGTGCCACCAGCAGAGATAGGGGGGCCAACGTCCTGACTTTC.

This rearrangement joins TRBV7-3 to TRBJ1-4; 9 nucleotides line up with TRBD1. Unmatched junction bases numbered 7, after V lost 5 bases and J lost 6 bases. Germline V gene data show CDR1 as SGHTA and CDR2 as FQGTGA. The CDR3 loop spans 15 amino acids. The CDR3 sequence is CASSPQGASDEKLFF. The CDR3 DNA reads as TGTGCCAGCAGCCCACAGGGGGCGTCGGATGAAAAACTGTTTTTT.

The chain couples TRBV12-3 or TRBV12-4 to TRBJ2-1; D possibly corresponds to TRBD2 (5 bases). CDR3 length: 15 residues. The V end was cut by 7 bases, the J end by 4 bases, with 17 bases between. The CDR3 reads CASTLGGRGYNEQFF. CDR3 sequence (DNA): TGTGCCAGCACCTTGGGCGGAAGAGGGTACAATGAGCAGTTCTTC.

This rearrangement joins TRBV10-3 to TRBJ2-2; 10 bases are shared with TRBD2. Germline loops: CDR1 ENHRY, CDR2 SYGVKD. The CDR3 covers 14 residues. With 11 bases clipped from V and 4 bases from J, the junction kept 7 bases outside the gene matches. This CDR3 reads CASTSGSFTGELFF. The CDR3 DNA sequence: TGTGCCTCGACTAGCGGGTCGTTCACCGGGGAGCTGTTTTTT.